This is a list of T cell receptor beta chains from one sample in a study of T-cell reconstitution after alpha-beta-depleted transplantation in children. TCRdb processed the PCR reads anew with MiXCR; each CDR3 protein has one entry. This table has about 360,000 distinct CDR3 sequences, roughly 13% appearing once. The source material was PBMCs, sampled from the stem cell graft. The receptors were gathered from a human donor who donated a stem cell graft to a child with Fanconi anemia. Both conserved end residues are part of each CDR3. A D gene is named only where the DNA matches it firmly. The size field is filled for only some rows; it gives once, few, many or a size class.

TRBV6-5	TRBJ1-5	few	TRBD1	CASSHGTGGSNQPQHF	TGTGCCAGCAGTCACGGGACAGGGGGCAGCAATCAGCCCCAGCATTTT
TRBV20-1	TRBJ1-1	many	NA	CSAGQVNTEAFF	TGCAGTGCGGGGCAGGTGAACACTGAAGCTTTCTTT
TRBV28	TRBJ1-2	many	NA	CASSYGTEANYGYTF	TGTGCCAGCAGTTACGGGACGGAAGCTAACTATGGCTACACCTTC
TRBV29-1	TRBJ1-2	NA	NA	CSVESSPGPRKGYTF	TGCAGCGTTGAATCTTCACCGGGCCCTCGTAAGGGCTACACCTTC
TRBV3-1	TRBJ2-1	few	NA	CASSQLAGQGGEKQFF	TGTGCCAGCAGCCAACTTGCCGGACAAGGGGGGGAAAAGCAGTTCTTC
TRBV19	TRBJ2-1	NA	TRBD2	CASSQREGGMGNEQFF	TGTGCCAGTAGTCAGCGGGAAGGCGGTATGGGCAATGAGCAGTTCTTC
TRBV18	TRBJ1-2	few	NA	CASSPYAGEYTF	TGTGCCAGCTCACCGTATGCAGGGGAATACACCTTC
TRBV5-6	TRBJ1-1	NA	NA	CASSLVGATDEAFF	TGTGCCAGCAGCTTGGTCGGGGCTACGGATGAAGCTTTCTTT
TRBV12-3/TRBV12-4	TRBJ2-1	many	TRBD2	CASSTHGGEQFF	TGTGCCAGCAGTACCCACGGGGGGGAGCAGTTCTTC
TRBV28	TRBJ2-5	NA	NA	CASSSQKGQETQYF	TGTGCCAGCAGTTCCCAAAAGGGCCAAGAGACCCAGTACTTC
TRBV7-2	TRBJ2-3	many	NA	CASSSLSGGIADTQYF	TGTGCCAGCAGCTCACTTAGCGGAGGTATCGCAGATACGCAGTATTTT
TRBV3-1	TRBJ2-3	few	TRBD2	CASSKETSGVVWGTDTQYF	TGTGCCAGCAGCAAAGAGACTAGCGGGGTGGTTTGGGGCACAGATACGCAGTATTTT
TRBV4-1	TRBJ2-2	NA	TRBD1	CASSPRNRGQSTGELFF	TGCGCCAGCAGCCCCAGAAACAGGGGGCAGAGCACCGGGGAGCTGTTTTTT
TRBV7-2	TRBJ2-3	few	NA	CASSWRGGDTQYF	TGTGCCAGCAGCTGGAGGGGGGGGGATACGCAGTATTTT
TRBV12-3/TRBV12-4	TRBJ2-1	many	NA	CASIQGGSSYNEQFF	TGTGCCAGCATCCAAGGGGGGAGCTCCTACAATGAGCAGTTCTTC
TRBV20-1	TRBJ2-1	NA	NA	CSARDARQGGTNEQFF	TGCAGTGCTAGAGATGCTAGGCAGGGAGGAACCAATGAGCAGTTCTTC
TRBV11-1	TRBJ2-5	NA	NA	CASRPRGREETQYF	TGTGCCAGTCGACCTCGGGGCAGAGAAGAGACCCAGTACTTC
TRBV5-1	TRBJ1-2	few	NA	CASSLAERGNYGYTF	TGCGCCAGCAGCTTGGCTGAAAGGGGTAACTATGGCTACACCTTC
TRBV6-2/TRBV6-3	TRBJ2-7	few	NA	CASTKGDSYEQYF	TGTGCCAGCACCAAAGGGGACTCCTACGAGCAGTACTTC
TRBV5-4	TRBJ1-2	NA	NA	CASSSLGSPGIGYTF	TGTGCCAGCAGCTCCCTGGGAAGCCCTGGGATAGGCTACACCTTC
TRBV5-4	TRBJ1-4	few	NA	CASSLQPNEKLFF	TGTGCCAGCAGCTTGCAGCCTAATGAAAAACTGTTTTTT
TRBV7-9	TRBJ1-4	NA	TRBD1	CASSQGGGGEKLFF	TGTGCCAGCAGCCAAGGAGGGGGCGGGGAAAAACTGTTTTTT
TRBV6-5	TRBJ1-2	few	NA	CASSYGGLPYGYTF	TGTGCCAGCAGTTACGGGGGACTACCCTATGGCTACACCTTC
TRBV5-1	TRBJ1-1	few	NA	CASSSPGSTEAFF	TGCGCCAGCAGCTCCCCTGGGTCCACTGAAGCTTTCTTT
TRBV27	TRBJ2-5	NA	NA	CASGITKETQYF	TGTGCCAGCGGGATTACGAAGGAGACCCAGTACTTC
TRBV12-3/TRBV12-4	TRBJ2-2	NA	NA	CASSLRGVGAGELFF	TGTGCCAGCAGTTTAAGGGGTGTGGGGGCCGGGGAGCTGTTTTTT
TRBV2	TRBJ2-2	NA	NA	CASSTDPGLLNTGELFF	TGTGCCAGCTCTACTGACCCGGGACTCCTGAACACCGGGGAGCTGTTTTTT
TRBV12-3/TRBV12-4	TRBJ2-1	NA	NA	CASLGASVSLPSVYEQFF	TGTGCCAGCCTCGGAGCTAGCGTGTCTCTCCCTTCGGTATATGAGCAGTTCTTC
TRBV5-1	TRBJ2-5	NA	TRBD2	CASSLNSGEETQYF	TGCGCCAGCAGCTTGAATAGCGGGGAAGAGACCCAGTACTTC
TRBV2	TRBJ1-2	many	TRBD1	CASSVSRGGIYGYTF	TGTGCCAGCAGTGTCAGCAGGGGGGGCATCTATGGCTACACCTTC
TRBV18	TRBJ1-1	few	TRBD1	CASSRRQGQFGTEAFF	TGTGCCAGCTCACGTAGACAGGGACAGTTTGGAACTGAAGCTTTCTTT
TRBV12-3/TRBV12-4	TRBJ1-5	many	NA	CASSPGYQPQHF	TGTGCCAGCAGCCCGGGGTATCAGCCCCAGCATTTT
TRBV30	TRBJ1-5	few	NA	CAWSVARAGLNQPQHF	TGTGCCTGGAGTGTAGCCAGGGCAGGGCTAAATCAGCCCCAGCATTTT
TRBV6-2/TRBV6-3	TRBJ2-7	few	NA	CASSPSGYYEQYF	TGTGCCAGCAGTCCCTCAGGATACTACGAGCAGTACTTC
TRBV30	TRBJ2-5	few	NA	CAWSVGPLETQYF	TGTGCCTGGAGCGTGGGACCTCTGGAGACCCAGTACTTC
TRBV19	TRBJ1-2	few	NA	CASSASRGGYTF	TGTGCCAGTAGTGCAAGCCGGGGAGGCTACACCTTC
TRBV3-1	TRBJ2-3	few	NA	CASSQSVRGIMPRTDTQYF	TGTGCCAGCAGCCAATCTGTTAGAGGGATAATGCCGCGCACAGATACGCAGTATTTT
TRBV6-1	TRBJ2-3	many	TRBD2	CASSPGGALDTQYF	TGTGCCAGCAGCCCCGGGGGGGCCTTAGATACGCAGTATTTT
TRBV28	TRBJ2-2	many	TRBD1	CASSRQGEIARGGELFF	TGTGCCAGCAGTCGACAGGGAGAGATCGCACGAGGCGGGGAGCTGTTTTTT
TRBV20-1	TRBJ2-3	many	NA	CSASPRGDTQYF	TGCAGTGCTAGCCCCAGGGGAGATACGCAGTATTTT
TRBV10-3	TRBJ1-6	many	NA	CAISWTELSPLHF	TGTGCCATCAGTTGGACAGAGCTTTCACCCCTCCACTTT
TRBV5-5	TRBJ1-4	few	TRBD1	CASSPRDRVF	TGTGCCAGCAGTCCCCGGGACAGAGTTTTT